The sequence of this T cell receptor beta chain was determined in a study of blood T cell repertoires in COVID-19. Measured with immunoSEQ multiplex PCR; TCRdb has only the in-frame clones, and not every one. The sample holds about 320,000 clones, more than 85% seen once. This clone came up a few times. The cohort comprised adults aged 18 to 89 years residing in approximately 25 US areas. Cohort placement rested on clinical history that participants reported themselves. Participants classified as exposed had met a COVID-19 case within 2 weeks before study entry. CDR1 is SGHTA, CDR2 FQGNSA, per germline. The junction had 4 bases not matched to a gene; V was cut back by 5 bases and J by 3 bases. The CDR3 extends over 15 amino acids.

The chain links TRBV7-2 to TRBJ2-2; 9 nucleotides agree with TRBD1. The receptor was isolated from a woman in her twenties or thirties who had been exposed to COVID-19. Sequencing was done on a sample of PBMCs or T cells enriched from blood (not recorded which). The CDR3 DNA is TGTGCCAGCAGCCCCGGGACAGGGTACACCGGGGAGCTGTTTTTT. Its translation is CASSPGTGYTGELFF.